The rows below give T cell receptor beta chains drawn from one sample of a study of shared clonotypes between healthy human individuals. Assay used: immunoSEQ multiplex PCR; TCRdb lists only in-frame clones, some missing. In the table there are approximately 1.5 million clones, 95% to 99% of which are singletons. Sequenced material: naive CD4+ T cells sorted from blood. The receptors come from a man aged 25-45 years in good health. CDR3s include the opening cysteine and the closing phenylalanine or tryptophan. A D gene is named only where the DNA matches it firmly.

TRBJ2-3,.,TRBV6-5,CASSSSDYMSTDTQYF,TGTGCCAGCAGTTCGTCGGACTACATGAGCACAGATACGCAGTATTTT
TRBJ2-7,TRBD1,TRBV9,CASSVLQGASEQYF,TGTGCCAGCAGCGTACTACAGGGGGCGTCCGAGCAGTACTTC
TRBJ2-5,.,TRBV18,CASSALGRAQETQYF,TGTGCCAGCTCAGCCTTGGGCAGGGCCCAAGAGACCCAGTACTTC
TRBJ1-4,.,TRBV29-1,CSVEARGLGEKLFF,TGCAGCGTTGAGGCCAGGGGTCTGGGTGAAAAACTGTTTTTT
TRBJ2-2,.,TRBV7-2,CASRAVGTGELFF,TGTGCCAGCAGGGCCGTGGGCACCGGGGAGCTGTTTTTT
TRBJ1-4,TRBD1,TRBV28,CASSQRQGWSEKLFF,TGTGCCAGCAGTCAGAGACAGGGCTGGAGTGAAAAACTGTTTTTT
TRBJ1-1,.,TRBV5-1,CASSLVGGFRTEAFF,TGCGCCAGCAGCTTGGTTGGGGGTTTTCGCACTGAAGCTTTCTTT
TRBJ2-3,TRBD1,TRBV7-2,CASSPRQGKTDTQYF,TGTGCCAGCAGCCCTAGACAGGGGAAGACAGATACGCAGTATTTT
TRBJ1-4,.,TRBV6-5,CASSYSRAGSEKLFF,TGTGCCAGCAGTTACAGTCGCGCAGGGTCCGAAAAACTGTTTTTT
TRBJ2-5,TRBD1,TRBV18,CASSHRGQETQYF,TGTGCCAGCTCACACAGGGGGCAAGAGACCCAGTACTTC
TRBJ2-5,.,TRBV7-9,CASSHIGGGETQYF,TGTGCCAGCAGCCATATAGGGGGAGGAGAGACCCAGTACTTC
TRBJ2-7,TRBD2,TRBV11-2,CASSFRLAGARDEQYF,TGTGCCAGCAGCTTTCGTCTAGCGGGAGCTAGAGACGAGCAGTACTTC
TRBJ1-4,.,TRBV20-1,CLTPHREKLFF,TGCCTTACACCCCACCGGGAAAAACTGTTTTTT
TRBJ2-7,TRBD1,TRBV19,CASRTQITGGADEQYF,TGTGCCAGTAGGACCCAAATCACAGGGGGCGCAGACGAGCAGTACTTC
TRBJ1-3,.,TRBV5-1,CASSQGVSGNTIYF,TGCGCCAGCAGCCAGGGTGTCTCTGGAAACACCATATATTTT
TRBJ2-1,.,TRBV27,CASSIQRVHNEQFF,TGTGCCAGCAGCATTCAGCGGGTCCACAATGAGCAGTTCTTC
TRBJ2-7,TRBD1,TRBV11-2,CASRTGGDEQYF,TGTGCCAGCAGGACAGGGGGCGACGAGCAGTACTTC
TRBJ2-1,.,TRBV5-1,CASSLALSSYNEQFF,TGCGCCAGCAGCCTAGCGCTAAGCTCCTACAATGAGCAGTTCTTC
TRBJ2-7,.,TRBV5-4,CASRPFYGVEQYF,TGTGCCAGCCGACCATTTTACGGAGTCGAGCAGTACTTC